This TCR beta chain came from a study of blood T cell repertoires in COVID-19. In the study overall: In each case, the material was cDNA or gDNA derived from T cells, B-cell-depleted T cells, or PBMCs.

Method: immunoSEQ multiplex PCR; TCRdb's copy keeps in-frame clones and lacks some. Found here are about 130,000 clones, approximately 85% of them singletons; the top ten hold 3.2%. Input material: peripheral blood. The sequence derives from a woman aged 80 or over with COVID-19, enrolled during active disease.

The CDR3 DNA reads TGTGCCAGCAGCAAAGCTTGGCAGGGGTCGCGCTCGGGGGGAAACACCATATATTTT. Translated: CASSKAWQGSRSGGNTIYF. J is TRBJ1-3 and V is TRBV21-1; the table's D call of TRBD1 was not tested on the DNA. TRBV21-1 is reported as a pseudogene. This CDR3 comprises 19 residues.